This TCR beta chain was sequenced for a study of vaccination and CD4 T cells after COVID-19 (dated by TCRdb to the early 2020s). Background for the entire study: Convalescent patients had a positive SARS-CoV-2 result on nasal swab PCR, and of these patients, fewer than ten had mild disease and one had severe disease. In the convalescent cohort there were six males and four females, among whom were two Hispanic individuals, seven Caucasians, two Asians and one multiracial person. Two doses of either the Pfizer-BioNTech BNT162b2 vaccine (n=8) or the Moderna mRNA-1273 vaccine (n=2) were administered to participants. Post-COVID blood samples from convalescent patients were collected a median of roughly 100 days after diagnosis, with a range of 35 to 161 days. Post-vaccine blood samples were collected a median of around 2.5 months after the second vaccine dose, ranging from roughly 14 to 241 days. For stimulating the cultures, overlapping spike peptide pools were used, derived from SARS-CoV-2 as well as from the common cold coronaviruses HCoV-NL63, HCoV-OC43 and HCoV-229E. In control cultures, a CEFX viral epitope pool was used as positive control, an HIV-1 Nef peptide pool was used as negative control, or no peptide was added. In ten to eleven COVID-19 convalescent patients and a few infection-naive healthy vaccine recipients, the spike-specific CD4+ TCR repertoire before mRNA vaccination was compared with the repertoire after mRNA vaccination.

The protocol used for the library was PCR. DNA from cultured CD4+ T cells was subjected to TCR sequencing with the Oncomine TCR Beta short-read assay at the Johns Hopkins FTIC core. The QIAamp micro DNA kit was used to extract genomic DNA from the cultured CD4+ T cells. Oncomine TCR Beta libraries from cultured CD4+ T cells were pooled with unique dual indexes and sequenced on an Illumina iSeq 100. The study's own analysis went as follows. Non-productive sequences were removed, and CDR3s that did not start with C, did not end with F or W, or were shorter than 7 amino acids were discarded. The MANAFEST web application was used to identify antigen-specific clonotypes by comparing peptide-stimulated wells against reference wells and other culture wells. An FDR below 0.05, an odds ratio above 5, and a productive frequency above 0.1% in at least two of three replicate wells were required for clones to be considered positive. Clonotypes that were significantly expanded in both SARS-CoV-2 spike wells and at least one common cold coronavirus spike condition were defined as cross-reactive. Using R version 3.6.1, CDR3 homology was evaluated through Levenshtein distances (stringdist) along with unrooted phylogenetic trees (ape). In TCRdb, the public reads were trimmed at Q25 with fastp and aligned with MiXCR, with productive beta chains retained. Rows matching on CDR3 protein sequence are summarized as one entry with the most common DNA and genes. Here the V and J calls rest on TCRdb's processing, not on the authors' analysis. For this sample there are roughly 13,000 distinct CDR3 sequences; 60% appear just once. The top ten hold approximately 14% of the sample.

Beyond this particular receptor, the publication reports: Among the post-vaccine SARS-CoV-2-reactive clones in convalescent patients, a median approximately 90% showed up only after vaccination, which suggests vaccine-specific priming. The study included relatively few convalescent patients and did not analyze early timepoints after natural infection. Of the vaccine-specific clones found in convalescent patients, nearly all (304 of 307) were mono-reactive for SARS-CoV-2 spike instead of being cross-reactive with common cold coronaviruses. An increase in the median number of SARS-CoV-2-reactive clonotypes from 21 after infection to approximately 41 after vaccination was observed, but the change was not found to be significant.

Only a few counts were recorded for this clonotype. The clone's antigen remains unknown. No quality values exist for individual bases; no much larger clone is one base distant. Sample treatment or condition, as interpreted from the label and publication: approximately 10-day PBMC culture with coronavirus spike peptide pools or control peptides (ViraFEST assay). The study used the ViraFEST assay, which expanded antigen-specific T cells with peptide pools and then identified expanded clonotypes by TCR sequencing. The convalescent patients' positive SARS-CoV-2 PCR tests were from March to December 2020, which was before the Alpha, Beta and Delta variants emerged in the United States. PBMCs were cultured at about 2 million per well in IMDM supplemented with approximately 4.7% human AB serum and about 10 IU/ml IL-2, with approximately 11 ug/ml peptide pools added. Half of the culture medium was replaced with fresh IL-2-containing medium on days 3 and 7. After 10 days of culture, CD4+ T cells were isolated by negative selection using the EasySep CD4+ T cell isolation kit. PBMCs were separated from whole blood using Ficoll-Paque Plus gradient centrifugation and then either used fresh or cryopreserved at -140C. Each culture condition was generally run in triplicate wells.

The CDR3 contains 14 residues, cysteine and phenylalanine counted. Left in the record is the CDR3 DNA by itself, 42 bases read in frame from the first base. Germline trimming: 3 bases from V, 3 bases from J; junction bases outside gene matches: 4. Per the germline V gene, SGHTA is the CDR1 and FQGNSA is the CDR2. The chain couples TRBV7-2 to TRBJ1-2; 7 junctional bases match TRBD1. The source material was CD4+ T cells from blood, cultured in vitro. The receptor was isolated from a human donor who had recovered from COVID-19. The DNA is TGTGCCAGCAGCTTTGGGCAGGGGGACTATGGCTACACCTTC. Translated, it reads CASSFGQGDYGYTF.